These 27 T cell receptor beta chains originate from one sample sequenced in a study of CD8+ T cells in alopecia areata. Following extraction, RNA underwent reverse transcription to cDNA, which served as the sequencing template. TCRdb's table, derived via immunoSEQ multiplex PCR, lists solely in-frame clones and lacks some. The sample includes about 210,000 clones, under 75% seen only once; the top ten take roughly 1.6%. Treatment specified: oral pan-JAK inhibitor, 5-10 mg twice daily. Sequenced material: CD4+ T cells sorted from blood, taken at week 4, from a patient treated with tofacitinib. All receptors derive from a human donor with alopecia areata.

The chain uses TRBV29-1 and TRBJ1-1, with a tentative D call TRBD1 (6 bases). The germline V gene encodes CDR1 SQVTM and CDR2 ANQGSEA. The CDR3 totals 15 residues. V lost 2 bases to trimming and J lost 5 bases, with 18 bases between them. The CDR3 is CSVERAGALRTEAFF. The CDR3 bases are TGCAGCGTTGAACGGGCAGGGGCATTGAGGACTGAAGCTTTCTTT.

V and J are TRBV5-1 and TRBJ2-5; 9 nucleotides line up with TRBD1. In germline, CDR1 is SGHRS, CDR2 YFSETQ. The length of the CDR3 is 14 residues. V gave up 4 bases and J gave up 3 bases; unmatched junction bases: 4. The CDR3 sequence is CASSRRTGEETQYF. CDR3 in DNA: TGCGCCAGCAGCCGACGGACAGGGGAAGAGACCCAGTACTTC.

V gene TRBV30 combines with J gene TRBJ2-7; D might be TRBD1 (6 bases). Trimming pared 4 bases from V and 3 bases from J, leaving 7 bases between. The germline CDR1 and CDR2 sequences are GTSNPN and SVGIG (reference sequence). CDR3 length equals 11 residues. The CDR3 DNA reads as TGTGCCTGGACCAGGGGCTACGAGCAGTACTTC. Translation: CAWTRGYEQYF.

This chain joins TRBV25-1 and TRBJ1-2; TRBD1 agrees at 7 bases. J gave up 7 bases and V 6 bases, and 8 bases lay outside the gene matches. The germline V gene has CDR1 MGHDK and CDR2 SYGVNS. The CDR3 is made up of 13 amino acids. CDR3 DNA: TGTGCCAGCAGGACAGGGACATTAAGTGGCTACACCTTC. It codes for CASRTGTLSGYTF.

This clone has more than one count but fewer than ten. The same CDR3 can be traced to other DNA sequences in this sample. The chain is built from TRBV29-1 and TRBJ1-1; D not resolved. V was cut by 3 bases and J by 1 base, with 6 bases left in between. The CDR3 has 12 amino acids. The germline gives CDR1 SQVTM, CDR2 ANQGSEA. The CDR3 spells CSVDLRNTEAFF. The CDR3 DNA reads TGCAGCGTTGATTTGAGGAACACTGAAGCTTTCTTT. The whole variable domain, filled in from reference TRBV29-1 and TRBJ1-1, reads SAVISQKPSRDICQRGTSLTIQCQVDSQVTMMFWYRQQPGQSLTLIATANQGSEATYESGFVIDKFPISRPNLTFSTLTVSNMSPEDSSIYLCSVDLRNTEAFFGQGTRLTVV.

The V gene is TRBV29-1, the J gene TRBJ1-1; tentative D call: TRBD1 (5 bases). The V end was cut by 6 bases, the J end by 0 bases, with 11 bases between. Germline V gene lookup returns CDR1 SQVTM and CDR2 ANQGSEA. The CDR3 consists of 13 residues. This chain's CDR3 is CSVQQVLNTEAFF. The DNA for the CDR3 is TGCAGCGTGCAACAGGTCCTGAACACTGAAGCTTTCTTT.

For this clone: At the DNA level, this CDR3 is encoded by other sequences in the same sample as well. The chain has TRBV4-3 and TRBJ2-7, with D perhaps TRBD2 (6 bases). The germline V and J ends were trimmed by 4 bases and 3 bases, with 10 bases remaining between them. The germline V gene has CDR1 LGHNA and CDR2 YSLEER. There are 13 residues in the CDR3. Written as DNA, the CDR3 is TGCGCCAGCAGCCGGGGACTGGACTACGAGCAGTACTTC. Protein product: CASSRGLDYEQYF.

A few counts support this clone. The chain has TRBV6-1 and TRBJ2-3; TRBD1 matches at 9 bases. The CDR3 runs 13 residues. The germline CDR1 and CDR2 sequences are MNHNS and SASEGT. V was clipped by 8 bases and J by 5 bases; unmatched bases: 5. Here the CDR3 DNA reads TGTGCCAGCCAGGGACAGGGACAAGATACGCAGTATTTT. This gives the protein CASQGQGQDTQYF.

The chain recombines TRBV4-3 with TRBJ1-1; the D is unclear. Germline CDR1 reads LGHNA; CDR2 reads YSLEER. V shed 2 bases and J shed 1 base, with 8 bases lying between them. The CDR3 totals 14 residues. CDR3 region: CASSQLQTNTEAFF. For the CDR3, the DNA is TGCGCCAGCAGCCAATTACAGACGAACACTGAAGCTTTCTTT.

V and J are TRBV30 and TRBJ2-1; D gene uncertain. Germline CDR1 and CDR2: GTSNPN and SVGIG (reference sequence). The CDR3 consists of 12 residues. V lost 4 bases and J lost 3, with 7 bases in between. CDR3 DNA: TGTGCCTGGAAACAGAACTACAATGAGCAGTTCTTC. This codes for CAWKQNYNEQFF.

The CDR3 here is CASSTGDEQFF. In DNA form, the CDR3 reads TGCGCCAGCAGTACCGGCGATGAGCAGTTCTTC. The chain employs TRBV5-1 and TRBJ2-1; D is undetermined. Trimming pared 5 bases from V and 8 bases from J, leaving 8 bases between. This CDR3 is 11 amino acids long. The germline CDR1 and CDR2 sequences are SGHRS and YFSETQ.

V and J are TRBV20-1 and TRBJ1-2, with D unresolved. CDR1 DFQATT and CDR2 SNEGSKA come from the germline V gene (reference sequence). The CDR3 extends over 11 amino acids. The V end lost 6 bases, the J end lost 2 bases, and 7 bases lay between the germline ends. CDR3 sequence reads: CSAQENYGYTF. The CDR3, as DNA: TGCAGTGCCCAGGAAAACTATGGCTACACCTTC.

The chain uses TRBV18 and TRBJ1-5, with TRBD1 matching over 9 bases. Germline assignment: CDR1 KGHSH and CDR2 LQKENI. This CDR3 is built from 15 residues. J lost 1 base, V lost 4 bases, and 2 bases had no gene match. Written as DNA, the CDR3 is TGTGCCAGCTCACTACAGGGGGCGAGCAATCAGCCCCAGCATTTT. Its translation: CASSLQGASNQPQHF.

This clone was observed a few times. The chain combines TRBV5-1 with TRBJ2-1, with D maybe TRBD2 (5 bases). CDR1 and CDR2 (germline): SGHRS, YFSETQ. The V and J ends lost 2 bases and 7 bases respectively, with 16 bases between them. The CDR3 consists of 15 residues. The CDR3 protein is CASSFTWGRENEQFF. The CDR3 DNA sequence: TGCGCCAGCAGCTTTACGTGGGGTCGGGAAAATGAGCAGTTCTTC.

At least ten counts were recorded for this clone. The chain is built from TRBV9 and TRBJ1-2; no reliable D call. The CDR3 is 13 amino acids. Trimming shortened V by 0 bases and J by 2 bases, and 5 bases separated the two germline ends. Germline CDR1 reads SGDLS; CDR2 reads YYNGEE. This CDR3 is CASSVGVNYGYTF. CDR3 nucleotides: TGTGCCAGCAGCGTAGGAGTAAACTATGGCTACACCTTC.

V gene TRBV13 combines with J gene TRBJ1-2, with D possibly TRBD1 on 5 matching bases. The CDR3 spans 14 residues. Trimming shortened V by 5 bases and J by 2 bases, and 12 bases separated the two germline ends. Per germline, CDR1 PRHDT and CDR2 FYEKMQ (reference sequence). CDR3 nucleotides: TGTGCCAGCAGCCATGGGGCCGTGAACTATGGCTACACCTTC. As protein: CASSHGAVNYGYTF. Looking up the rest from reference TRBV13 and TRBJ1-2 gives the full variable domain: AAGVIQSPRHLIKEKRETATLKCYPIPRHDTVYWYQQGPGQDPQFLISFYEKMQSDKGSIPDRFSAQQFSDYHSELNMSSLELGDSALYFCASSHGAVNYGYTFGSGTRLTVV.

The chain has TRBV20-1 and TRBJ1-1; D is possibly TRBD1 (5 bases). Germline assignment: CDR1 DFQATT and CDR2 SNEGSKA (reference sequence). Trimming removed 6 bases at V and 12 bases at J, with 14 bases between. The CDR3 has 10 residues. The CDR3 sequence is CSAWRGRPFF. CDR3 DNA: TGCAGTGCCTGGCGGGGGAGGCCTTTCTTT.

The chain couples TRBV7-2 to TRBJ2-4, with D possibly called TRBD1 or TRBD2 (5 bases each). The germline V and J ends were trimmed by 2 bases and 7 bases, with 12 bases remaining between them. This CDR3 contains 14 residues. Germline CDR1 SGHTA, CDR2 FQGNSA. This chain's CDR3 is CASSLRGAGNIQYF. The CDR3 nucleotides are TGTGCCAGCAGCTTAAGAGGGGCCGGGAACATTCAGTACTTC.

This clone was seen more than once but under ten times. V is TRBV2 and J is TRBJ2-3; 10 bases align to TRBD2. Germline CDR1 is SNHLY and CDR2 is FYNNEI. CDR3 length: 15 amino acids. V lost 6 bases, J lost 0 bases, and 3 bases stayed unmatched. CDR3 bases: TGTGCCAGCAGCCCGGGACTAGCGAGCACAGATACGCAGTATTTT. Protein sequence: CASSPGLASTDTQYF.

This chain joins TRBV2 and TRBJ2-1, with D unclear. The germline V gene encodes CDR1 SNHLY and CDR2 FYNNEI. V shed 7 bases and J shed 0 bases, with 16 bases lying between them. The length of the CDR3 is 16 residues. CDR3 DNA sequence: TGTGCCAGCAACGGCGGTGCACAGAGCTCCTACAATGAGCAGTTCTTC. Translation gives CASNGGAQSSYNEQFF.

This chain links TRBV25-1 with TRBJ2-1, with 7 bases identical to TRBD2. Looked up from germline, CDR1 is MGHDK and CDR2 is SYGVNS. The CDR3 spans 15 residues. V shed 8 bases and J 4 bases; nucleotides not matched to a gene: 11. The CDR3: CASSLFRDYYNEQFF. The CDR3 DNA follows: TGTGCCAGCTCCTTATTCCGGGACTATTACAATGAGCAGTTCTTC.

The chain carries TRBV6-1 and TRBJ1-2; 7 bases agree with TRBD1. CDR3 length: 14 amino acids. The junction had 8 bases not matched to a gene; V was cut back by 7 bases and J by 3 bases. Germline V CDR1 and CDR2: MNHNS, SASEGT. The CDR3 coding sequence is TGTGCCAGCATCAAGGGACAGAGGGACTATGGCTACACCTTC. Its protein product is CASIKGQRDYGYTF.

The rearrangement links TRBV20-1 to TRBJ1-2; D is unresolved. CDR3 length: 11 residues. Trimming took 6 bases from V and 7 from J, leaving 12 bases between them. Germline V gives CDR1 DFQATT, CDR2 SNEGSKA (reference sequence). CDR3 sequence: CSARTLGGYTF. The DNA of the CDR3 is TGCAGTGCCAGGACTTTGGGTGGCTACACCTTC.

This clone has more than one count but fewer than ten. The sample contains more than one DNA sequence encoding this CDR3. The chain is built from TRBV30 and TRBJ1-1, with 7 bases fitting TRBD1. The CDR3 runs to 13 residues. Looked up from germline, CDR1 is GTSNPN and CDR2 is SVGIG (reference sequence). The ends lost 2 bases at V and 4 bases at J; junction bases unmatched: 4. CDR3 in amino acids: CAWSRQGGTEAFF. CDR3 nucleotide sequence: TGTGCCTGGAGTCGACAGGGTGGCACTGAAGCTTTCTTT.

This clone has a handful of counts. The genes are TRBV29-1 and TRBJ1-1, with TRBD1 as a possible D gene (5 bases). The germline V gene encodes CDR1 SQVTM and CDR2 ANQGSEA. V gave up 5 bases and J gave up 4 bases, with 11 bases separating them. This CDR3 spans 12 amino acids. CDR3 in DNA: TGCAGCGTTCAGGGTTGGATCACTGAAGCTTTCTTT. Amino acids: CSVQGWITEAFF.

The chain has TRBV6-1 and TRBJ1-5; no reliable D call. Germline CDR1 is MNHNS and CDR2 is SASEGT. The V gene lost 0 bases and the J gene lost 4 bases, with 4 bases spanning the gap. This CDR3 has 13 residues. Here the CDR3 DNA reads TGTGCCAGCAGTGAAGCGCGGAATCAGCCCCAGCATTTT. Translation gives CASSEARNQPQHF.

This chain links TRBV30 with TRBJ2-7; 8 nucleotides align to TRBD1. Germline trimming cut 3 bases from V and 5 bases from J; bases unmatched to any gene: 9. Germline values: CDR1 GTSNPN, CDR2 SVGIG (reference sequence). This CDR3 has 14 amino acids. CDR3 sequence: CAWSQGTGKNEQYF. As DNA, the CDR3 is TGTGCCTGGAGCCAAGGGACAGGAAAAAACGAGCAGTACTTC.